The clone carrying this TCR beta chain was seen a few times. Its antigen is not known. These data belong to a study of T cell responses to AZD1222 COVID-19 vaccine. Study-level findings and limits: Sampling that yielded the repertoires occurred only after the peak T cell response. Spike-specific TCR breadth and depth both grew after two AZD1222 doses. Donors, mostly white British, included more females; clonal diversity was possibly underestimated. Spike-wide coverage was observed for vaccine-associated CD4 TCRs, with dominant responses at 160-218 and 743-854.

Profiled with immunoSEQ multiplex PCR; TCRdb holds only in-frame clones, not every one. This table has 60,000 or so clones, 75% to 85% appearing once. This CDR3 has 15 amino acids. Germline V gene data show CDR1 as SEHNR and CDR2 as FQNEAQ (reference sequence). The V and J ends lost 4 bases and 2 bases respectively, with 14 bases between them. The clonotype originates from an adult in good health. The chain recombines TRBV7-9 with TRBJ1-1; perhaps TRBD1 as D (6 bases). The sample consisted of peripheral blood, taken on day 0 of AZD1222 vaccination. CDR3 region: CASSSGRGLNTEAFF. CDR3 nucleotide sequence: TGTGCCAGCAGCTCAGGACGGGGGCTCAACACTGAAGCTTTCTTT.